The clone carrying this T cell receptor beta chain was observed many times. What it recognizes is unknown. This entry belongs to a study of T cells in Graves' hyperthyroidism and ophthalmopathy. Study conclusions and caveats: Ophthalmopathy was distinguished from stable hyperthyroidism by 13 V-J signatures.

RNA transcripts served as the template for amplifying TCR beta CDR3 regions. The HTBI set primed first-round TCR CDR3 RT-PCR. MiXCR was run by TCRdb on the multiplex PCR reads, yielding one entry per CDR3 protein. This sample has 300,000 to 450,000 distinct CDR3 sequences; under 15% occur once, and the top ten carry 30% to 35%. This CDR3 is built from 14 residues. V gave up 3 bases and J gave up 4 bases; unmatched junction bases: 4. Absent ophthalmopathy progression within 18 months defined stable Graves' hyperthyroidism. The rearrangement joins TRBV12-3 or TRBV12-4 to TRBJ1-1; 8 bases align to TRBD1. Sequencing used blood. This TCR came from a woman in her 30s with Graves' hyperthyroidism. CDR3 sequence (DNA): TGTGCCAGCAGTTTTCAGGGGGCAGCCACTGAAGCTTTCTTT. Encoded protein: CASSFQGAATEAFF.